The rows below give T cell receptor beta chains drawn from one sample of a study of blood T cell repertoires in COVID-19. Sequencing was performed with immunoSEQ multiplex PCR; in TCRdb, only in-frame clones are kept and a portion is missing. The table lists tens of thousands of clones, over 70% of them singletons. The sample comprised peripheral blood. Receptors originate from a human donor with active or convalescent COVID-19. The donor label of this sample is uncertain. The CDR3 runs from the conserved cysteine through the conserved F or W. D genes are given only for firm matches. Size tells how often a clone was seen (once, few, many) or the class of an expanded clone, and some rows leave it out.

d_call | clone_size | j_call | v_call | cdr3_nt | cdr3_aa
- | - | TRBJ2-7 | TRBV12-5 | TGTGCTAGTGGGGACGGGACACTAACGACCGAGCAGTACTTC | CASGDGTLTTEQYF
TRBD2 | - | TRBJ2-3 | TRBV7-6 | TGTGCCAGCAGCTTACCAACTAGCGGCCCTAGCACAGATACGCAGTATTTT | CASSLPTSGPSTDTQYF
TRBD1 | - | TRBJ2-7 | TRBV6-5 | TGTGCCAGCAGCTGGACAGGGATTACCTACGAGCAGTACTTC | CASSWTGITYEQYF
TRBD2 | - | TRBJ2-1 | TRBV4-3 | TGCGCCAGCAGCCAAGAGAGAGGGAGGGCCAGGAATGAGCAGTTCTTC | CASSQERGRARNEQFF
- | - | TRBJ2-3 | TRBV2 | TGTGCCAGCAGTCGTCTACGGGGCACAGATACGCAGTATTTT | CASSRLRGTDTQYF
- | - | TRBJ2-2 | TRBV6-5 | TGTGCCAGCAGGGACAGATCGAACACCGGGGAGCTGTTTTTT | CASRDRSNTGELFF
- | - | TRBJ2-5 | TRBV7-2 | TGTGCCAGCAGCTCCGCTGACAGATACCAAGAGACCCAGTACTTC | CASSSADRYQETQYF
TRBD2 | - | TRBJ2-7 | TRBV5-4 | TGTGCCAGCAGCTTTGGGACTAGCCAAGAGCAGTACTTC | CASSFGTSQEQYF
- | - | TRBJ1-3 | TRBV10-3 | TGTGCCATCGAGGGCATCTCTGGAAACACCATATATTTT | CAIEGISGNTIYF
TRBD1 | - | TRBJ2-7 | TRBV11-3 | TGTGCCAGCAGCCCGGGACAGACCGAGCAGTACTTC | CASSPGQTEQYF
TRBD2 | - | TRBJ2-3 | TRBV3-1/TRBV3-2 | TGTGCCAGCAGCCATTCCCCCAGACTAGCGGGAGGACCAGATACGCAGTATTTT | CASSHSPRLAGGPDTQYF
TRBD1 | once | TRBJ2-2 | TRBV9 | TGTGCCAGCAGCTTCGGGACAGGGGGTTCCACCGGGGAGCTGTTTTTT | CASSFGTGGSTGELFF
- | many | TRBJ2-3 | TRBV4-2 | TGTGCCAGCAGCCAAGACGCGCAGGCTGGCACAGATACGCAGTATTTT | CASSQDAQAGTDTQYF
- | - | TRBJ1-2 | TRBV11-2 | TGTGCCAGCAGCTTAGGGAGCATTTTTTGGGATGGCTACACCTTC | CASSLGSIFWDGYTF
- | - | TRBJ2-5 | TRBV7-7 | TGTGCTAGCAGCCCTGGCGGGGTGACAAGACAAGAGACCCAGTACTTC | CASSPGGVTRQETQYF
TRBD1 | - | TRBJ2-3 | TRBV19 | TGTGCCAGTACTGGGCAGGGGGCCGATACGCAGTATTTT | CASTGQGADTQYF
- | - | TRBJ2-1 | TRBV7-3 | TGTGCCAGCAGCTCCGACGGGACTTTGAGCTCCTACAATGAGCAGTTCTTC | CASSSDGTLSSYNEQFF
- | - | TRBJ2-7 | TRBV27 | TGTGCCAGCACTCCCGGGAGCTCCTACGAGCAGTACTTC | CASTPGSSYEQYF
- | - | TRBJ1-4 | TRBV30 | TGTGCCTGGTCCTCCCTTGGTATCGGGACTAGTGAAAAACTGTTTTTT | CAWSSLGIGTSEKLFF
- | - | TRBJ2-7 | TRBV7-6 | TGTGCCAGCAGCTCGACAGGAACCTACGAGCAGTACTTC | CASSSTGTYEQYF
- | few | TRBJ2-2 | TRBV7-2 | TGTGCCAGCAGCCATCCGGTGGCCGGGGAGCTGTTTTTT | CASSHPVAGELFF
- | once | TRBJ1-2 | TRBV29-1 | TGCAGCGTTGAGCAGGGGCGAAATAACTATGGCTACACCTTC | CSVEQGRNNYGYTF
TRBD1 | many | TRBJ1-2 | TRBV10-3 | TGTGCCATCAGTGGGGGGACAGATCTTAACTATGGCTACACCTTC | CAISGGTDLNYGYTF
- | once | TRBJ2-5 | TRBV27 | TGTGCCAGCAGTTTCCAACACGAACGCCAAGAGACCCAGTACTTC | CASSFQHERQETQYF
TRBD1 | - | TRBJ2-7 | TRBV28 | TGTGCCAGCAGTTTTCGCCACGACAGGGGGCCTTACGAGCAGTACTTC | CASSFRHDRGPYEQYF
TRBD1 | few | TRBJ2-7 | TRBV28 | TGTGCCAGCAGACAAATGTTCGGGGACAGGGGGACGTGGGAGCAGTACTTC | CASRQMFGDRGTWEQYF
- | - | TRBJ1-2 | TRBV5-4 | TGTGCCAGCAGCCCCGGGGGGAACTATGGCTACACCTTC | CASSPGGNYGYTF
TRBD2 | - | TRBJ2-1 | TRBV5-1 | TGCGCCAGCAGCTTGAATCCCCCGGGGACTAGTTCCTACAATGAGCAGTTCTTC | CASSLNPPGTSSYNEQFF
- | - | TRBJ1-2 | TRBV7-9 | TGTGCCAGCAGGGAGGGGCTAGCTAACTATGGCTACACCTTC | CASREGLANYGYTF
- | - | TRBJ2-3 | TRBV5-1 | TGCGCCAGCAGCCTGTGGACAGGGAGGGACACAGATACGCAGTATTTT | CASSLWTGRDTDTQYF
TRBD2 | - | TRBJ2-3 | TRBV6-1 | TGTGCCAGCAGTGAGCAGGGACTAGCGGGAGTCCCAGATACGCAGTATTTT | CASSEQGLAGVPDTQYF
TRBD1 | few | TRBJ1-4 | TRBV12-3/TRBV12-4 | TGTGCCAGCAGGCGACAGGGGGATGAAAAACTGTTTTTT | CASRRQGDEKLFF
- | - | TRBJ1-1 | TRBV15 | TGTGCCACCAGCAGAGGAGATGACAGAGAAGCTTTCTTT | CATSRGDDREAFF
TRBD1 | once | TRBJ2-1 | TRBV7-9 | TGTGCCAGCAGCTCTGACAGGGGGCGCGGGAATGAGCAGTTCTTC | CASSSDRGRGNEQFF